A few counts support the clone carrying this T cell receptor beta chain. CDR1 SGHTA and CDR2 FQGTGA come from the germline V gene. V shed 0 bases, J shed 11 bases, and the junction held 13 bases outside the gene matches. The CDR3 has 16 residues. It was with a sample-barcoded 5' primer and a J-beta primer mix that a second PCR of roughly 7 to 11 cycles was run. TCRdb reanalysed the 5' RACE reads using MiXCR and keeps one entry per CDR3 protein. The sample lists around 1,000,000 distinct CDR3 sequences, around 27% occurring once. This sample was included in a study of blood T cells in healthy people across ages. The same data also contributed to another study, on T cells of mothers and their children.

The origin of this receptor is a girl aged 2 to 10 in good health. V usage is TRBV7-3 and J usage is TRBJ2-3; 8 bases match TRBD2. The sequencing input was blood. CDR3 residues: CASSLTAGTRASVQYF. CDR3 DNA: TGTGCCAGCAGCTTAACGGCCGGGACTAGGGCGAGCGTGCAGTATTTT.